The 8 T cell receptor beta chains below were found in one sample sequenced in a study of chronic HIV infection and antiretroviral therapy. From the 5' RACE reads, TCRdb called clonotypes with MiXCR, one entry per CDR3 protein. The table shows around 30,000 distinct CDR3 sequences, with around 9% occurring only once. Sequenced material: peripheral blood. These receptors originate from an adult who had HIV and had not received antiretroviral therapy, or was an uninfected healthy control (not recorded which).

This clonotype has more than one count but fewer than ten. The V and J genes are TRBV7-6 and TRBJ2-1, with D possibly being TRBD1 (5 bases). Germline CDR1 SGHVS, CDR2 FNYEAQ. Trimming shortened V by 2 bases and J by 6 bases, and 14 bases separated the two germline ends. This CDR3 spans 15 amino acids. CDR3 DNA: TGTGCCAGCAGCTTAAATACAGGAAATTTCAATGAGCAGTTCTTC. This gives the protein CASSLNTGNFNEQFF.

This clonotype was counted ten times or more. V usage is TRBV20-1 and J usage is TRBJ2-7; D unresolved. Trimming stripped 1 base from V and 6 bases from J, with 7 bases between. Germline loops: CDR1 DFQATT, CDR2 SNEGSKA (reference sequence). The CDR3 totals 11 residues. The CDR3 sequence: CSARGFFEQYF. DNA for the CDR3: TGCAGTGCTAGAGGTTTTTTCGAGCAGTACTTC.

The table lists this clonotype with a few counts. This rearrangement joins TRBV29-1 to TRBJ2-5; D is uncertain. Germline V lookup: CDR1 SQVTM, CDR2 ANQGSEA. V dropped 2 bases and J dropped 2 bases, with 6 bases sitting between them. This CDR3 comprises 12 residues. CDR3 amino acids: CSVEWQQETQYF. In DNA form, the CDR3 reads TGCAGCGTTGAATGGCAGCAAGAGACCCAGTACTTC.

This clonotype was counted at least ten times. The chain employs TRBV15 and TRBJ2-7; D possibly corresponds to TRBD1 (5 bases). V was shortened by 3 bases and J by 2 bases, with 8 bases between the two germline ends. In germline, CDR1 is LNHNV, CDR2 YYDKDF (reference sequence). The CDR3 covers 13 residues. The DNA of the CDR3 is TGTGCCACCAGCAGCCGACAGACCTACGAGCAGTACTTC. This translates into CATSSRQTYEQYF.

In its sample, this clonotype was seen many times. This chain connects TRBV6-7 to TRBJ1-6, with D hard to call. TRBV6-7 is placed among ORFs of uncertain function. The V end lost 8 bases, the J end lost 7 bases, and 15 bases lay between the germline ends. The CDR3 has 14 amino acids. CDR3 DNA sequence: TGTGCCAGCGAGAGGGAGCGGGCCAATTCACCCCTCCACTTT. This gives the protein CASERERANSPLHF.

In its sample, this clonotype was seen many times. This chain joins TRBV20-1 and TRBJ1-1; possibly TRBD1 for D (5 bases). Germline V CDR1 and CDR2: DFQATT, SNEGSKA (reference sequence). CDR3 size: 13 residues. The CDR3 nucleotides are TGCATTGGGGCATACGGGGCGAGGGCTGAAGCTTTCTTT. This sequence encodes CIGAYGARAEAFF.

This clonotype was recorded at least ten times. The chain couples TRBV6-2 or TRBV6-3 to TRBJ1-2; D call uncertain. The CDR3 consists of 11 residues. V lost 4 bases to trimming and J lost 8 bases, with 8 bases between them. Germline CDR1 MNHEY, CDR2 SVGEGT. CDR3 nucleotide sequence: TGTGCCAGCAGTTCTGAGTGGGGCTACACCTTC. Translating it yields CASSSEWGYTF.

In this sample, this clonotype turned up a few times. The chain recombines TRBV15 with TRBJ1-5, with a tentative D call TRBD1 (5 bases). The germline V gene encodes CDR1 LNHNV and CDR2 YYDKDF (reference sequence). The V and J ends lost 3 bases and 7 bases respectively, with 13 bases between them. This CDR3 spans 14 amino acids. The CDR3 is CATSREQARQPQHF. The CDR3 DNA reads TGTGCCACCAGCAGGGAACAGGCGCGGCAGCCCCAGCATTTT.